Described below is a single TCR beta chain sequence and its context. Its target is not known. Profiling relied on immunoSEQ multiplex PCR, and the TCRdb table lists in-frame clones only, not all of them. The table includes 110,000 or so clones, approximately 94% detected once. CDR1 and CDR2 (germline): MGHRA, YSYEKL. The CDR3 covers 14 residues. V was clipped by 3 bases and J by 3 bases, with 12 bases between them. This sample stems from a study of brain T cells in children with intractable seizures. Study-wide results and limits: Patients' HCMV serostatus was unknown; virus specificity rests on CDR3 similarity alone.

Sequencing used peripheral blood, obtained at surgery. This TCR derives from a boy in the first two years of life with hemimegalencephaly and intractable seizures. This chain uses TRBV4-1 with TRBJ2-7; perhaps TRBD2 as D (5 bases). The chain's CDR3 is CASSQMAGLYEQYF. In DNA form, the CDR3 reads TGCGCCAGCAGCCAGATGGCGGGCCTCTACGAGCAGTACTTC.